These 4 T cell receptor beta chains originate from one sample sequenced in a study of shared clonotypes between healthy human individuals. Repertoires were generated with immunoSEQ multiplex PCR, while TCRdb's copy carries only in-frame clones and drops some. This sample has roughly 1,600,000 clones, with 98% found just once. Sequencing was performed on naive CD4+ T cells sorted from blood. Specified subset: CD45RA+ positively selected. The receptors here all came from a man between 25 and 39 years old in good health.

The V call is TRBV10-3, the J call TRBJ2-7; 7 nucleotides agree with TRBD1. This CDR3 spans 15 amino acids. CDR1 is ENHRY, CDR2 SYGVKD, per germline. Losses at the gene ends were 2 bases for V and 2 bases for J; bases not matched to a gene: 6. The CDR3 here is CAISETTGRPYEQYF. CDR3 DNA sequence: TGTGCCATCAGTGAGACGACAGGGCGGCCCTACGAGCAGTACTTC.

The chain is built from TRBV27 and TRBJ2-1; 7 nucleotides agree with TRBD2. The junction had 6 bases not matched to a gene; V was cut back by 0 bases and J by 4 bases. Germline V gives CDR1 MNHEY, CDR2 SMNVEV (reference sequence). This CDR3 has 16 residues. For the CDR3, the DNA is TGTGCCAGCAGTTTATCGTTGCCTAGCGGATACAATGAGCAGTTCTTC. Its translation is CASSLSLPSGYNEQFF.

The chain links TRBV18 to TRBJ1-1, with 7 bases fitting TRBD1. The CDR3 is made up of 17 amino acids. V lost 4 bases and J lost 0; bases outside the gene matches: 11. CDR1 is KGHSH and CDR2 is LQKENI in the germline V gene. CDR3 region: CASSRPGTARLNTEAFF. CDR3 bases: TGTGCCAGCTCACGGCCCGGGACAGCGCGTTTGAACACTGAAGCTTTCTTT.

The chain joins TRBV2 to TRBJ2-5, with TRBD2 as a possible D gene (5 bases). V lost 6 bases to trimming and J lost 2 bases, with 13 bases between them. The CDR3 consists of 14 residues. Per the germline V gene, CDR1 is SNHLY and CDR2 is FYNNEI. CDR3 loop: CASRMLAGQETQYF. For the CDR3, the DNA is TGTGCCAGCAGGATGCTCGCGGGTCAAGAGACCCAGTACTTC.